The 4 T cell receptor beta chains presented below share a single source sample, sequenced in a study of a mutant IDH1 vaccine in newly diagnosed glioma (dated by TCRdb to about 2021). Library construction relied on the immunoSEQ multiplex PCR assay. TCRdb re-hosts the immuneACCESS table, in-frame sequences only. Its copies lack some clones; in the studies checked, an unresolved V gene accounts for under half of them, and the cause for the rest is not known. The sample contains 45,000 to 70,000 clones, more than 90% of them found a single time. The ten most abundant clones make up over 2.5% of the sample. The time point label corresponds to: baseline, week 1 (first vaccination visit). According to the study, the label for this sample's treatment or condition signals: pre-vaccination baseline after standard-of-care therapy. The sample here was PBMCs, taken from a glioma patient treated with radiotherapy, temozolomide or both. The receptors originated from a man aged 50-60 years with glioma.

The chain carries TRBV4-1 and TRBJ2-7; a weak D match, TRBD2 (6 bases). CDR1 and CDR2 from the germline V gene are MGHRA and YSYEKL. CDR3 length: 15 residues. The germline V and J ends were trimmed by 8 bases and 4 bases, with 21 bases remaining between them. The CDR3 DNA follows: TGCGCCAGCGGCGGGACTTGGGACCCAACGTACGAGCAGTACTTC. It yields the protein CASGGTWDPTYEQYF.

The chain recombines TRBV4-1 with TRBJ2-7; tentative D call: TRBD1 (6 bases). The V end lost 6 bases, the J end lost 2 bases, and 14 bases lay between the germline ends. Germline V gives CDR1 MGHRA, CDR2 YSYEKL. The length of the CDR3 is 14 residues. The CDR3 sequence: CASRIGQGTYEQYF. CDR3 sequence (DNA): TGCGCCAGCAGGATTGGGCAGGGGACCTACGAGCAGTACTTC.

This clone was picked up one time. The V gene is TRBV2, the J gene TRBJ1-2; 12 nucleotides agree with TRBD1. CDR1 and CDR2 (germline): SNHLY, FYNNEI. This CDR3 region has 15 residues. The J segment lost 6 bases and the V segment lost 4 bases, leaving 6 bases of the junction unmatched. This CDR3 is CASSGGTGGFNGYTF. CDR3 sequence (DNA): TGTGCCAGCAGTGGTGGGACAGGGGGCTTTAATGGCTACACCTTC.

This chain joins TRBV14 and TRBJ1-6; 7 nucleotides agree with TRBD1. J lost 10 bases, V lost 5 bases, and 8 bases had no gene match. The CDR3 has 14 residues. The germline V gene has CDR1 SGHDN and CDR2 FVKESK. CDR3 in amino acids: CASSYTGVWSPLHF. The CDR3 DNA is TGTGCCAGCAGCTATACAGGGGTTTGGTCACCCCTCCACTTT.